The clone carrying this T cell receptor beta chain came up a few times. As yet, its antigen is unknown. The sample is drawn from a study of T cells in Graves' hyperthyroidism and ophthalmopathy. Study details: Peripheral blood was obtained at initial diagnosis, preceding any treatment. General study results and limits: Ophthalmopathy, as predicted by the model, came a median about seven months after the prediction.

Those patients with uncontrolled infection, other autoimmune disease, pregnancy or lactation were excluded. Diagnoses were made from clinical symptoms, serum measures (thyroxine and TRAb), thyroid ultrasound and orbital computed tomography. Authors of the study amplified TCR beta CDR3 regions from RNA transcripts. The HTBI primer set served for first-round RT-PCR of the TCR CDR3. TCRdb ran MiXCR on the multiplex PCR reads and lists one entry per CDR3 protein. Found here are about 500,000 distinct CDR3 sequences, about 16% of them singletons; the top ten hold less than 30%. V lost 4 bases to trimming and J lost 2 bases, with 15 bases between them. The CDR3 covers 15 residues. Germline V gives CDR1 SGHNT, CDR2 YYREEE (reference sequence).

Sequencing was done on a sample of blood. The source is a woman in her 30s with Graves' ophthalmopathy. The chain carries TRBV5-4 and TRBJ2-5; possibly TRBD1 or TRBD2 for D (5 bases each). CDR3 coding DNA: TGTGCCAGCAGCAGGGACCTAAATCGTCAAGAGACCCAGTACTTC. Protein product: CASSRDLNRQETQYF. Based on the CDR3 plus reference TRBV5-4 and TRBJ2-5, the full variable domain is ETGVTQSPTHLIKTRGQQVTLRCSSQSGHNTVSWYQQALGQGPQFIFQYYREEENGRGNFPPRFSGLQFPNYSSELNVNALELDDSALYLCASSRDLNRQETQYFGPGTRLLVL.